This is a list of T cell receptor beta chains from one sample in a study of tumor-infiltrating lymphocytes in primary liver carcinoma. TCRdb re-called the multiplex PCR reads with MiXCR, one entry per CDR3 protein. The sample gives more than 90,000 distinct CDR3 sequences, approximately 70% of which show up once; 12% is in the top ten. Material for sequencing was liver tumor tissue from sampling region 2. Receptors were obtained from a woman in her sixties or seventies with primary liver carcinoma and hepatitis B virus infection. Both conserved end residues are part of each CDR3. The D gene is left open where the match is weak. The size field is filled for only some rows; it gives once, few, many or a size class.

d_call: -; v_call: TRBV6-6; clone_size: many; j_call: TRBJ2-7; cdr3_nt: TGTGCCGCGGGGTCCGAGCAGTACTTC; cdr3_aa: CAAGSEQYF
d_call: -; v_call: TRBV6-1; clone_size: many; j_call: TRBJ1-5; cdr3_nt: TGTGCCAGCACTGGTCTTAGGGGAAGGCTTAGCAATCAGCCCCAGCATTTT; cdr3_aa: CASTGLRGRLSNQPQHF
d_call: -; v_call: TRBV11-1; clone_size: -; j_call: TRBJ1-1; cdr3_nt: TGTGCCAGCAGCCTCCAGAGGACCACTGAAGCTTTCTTT; cdr3_aa: CASSLQRTTEAFF
d_call: -; v_call: TRBV11-3; clone_size: -; j_call: TRBJ2-3; cdr3_nt: TGTGCCAGCAGCTTATCGTTTCGGCCGCTGCAGTCAGATACGCAGTATTTT; cdr3_aa: CASSLSFRPLQSDTQYF
d_call: TRBD2; v_call: TRBV28; clone_size: once; j_call: TRBJ2-3; cdr3_nt: TGTGCCAGCAGATACTCCCAAACTGGTGGGAGGGCGGTGGGAGATACGCAGTATTTT; cdr3_aa: CASRYSQTGGRAVGDTQYF
d_call: TRBD2; v_call: TRBV11-2; clone_size: -; j_call: TRBJ2-2; cdr3_nt: TGTGCCGGCAGTTTCCGACTAGCGGGAGATGTGGGGGAGCTGTTTTTT; cdr3_aa: CAGSFRLAGDVGELFF
d_call: -; v_call: TRBV28; clone_size: -; j_call: TRBJ1-1; cdr3_nt: TGTGCCGGCAGTTCGACAGGCGGTCAGAACACTGAAGCTTTCTTT; cdr3_aa: CAGSSTGGQNTEAFF
d_call: TRBD2; v_call: TRBV28; clone_size: few; j_call: TRBJ2-5; cdr3_nt: TGTGCCAGCAGTTTCGGACTAGGGGAGACCCAGTACTTC; cdr3_aa: CASSFGLGETQYF
d_call: TRBD1; v_call: TRBV11-2; clone_size: medium-sized; j_call: TRBJ1-1; cdr3_nt: TGTGCCAGCGGGGGGACAGGGGGCAAGGGCACTGAAGCTTTCTTT; cdr3_aa: CASGGTGGKGTEAFF
d_call: TRBD2; v_call: TRBV20-1; clone_size: -; j_call: TRBJ2-5; cdr3_nt: TGCAGTACCAGAGACCAGACTAGCGGGAGCATTGTAGAGACCCAGTACTTC; cdr3_aa: CSTRDQTSGSIVETQYF
d_call: TRBD2; v_call: TRBV5-1; clone_size: -; j_call: TRBJ2-3; cdr3_nt: TGCGCCAGTGCTACTAGCGGGAGTCCCCCAGATATGCAGTGTTTT; cdr3_aa: CASATSGSPPDMQCF
d_call: TRBD1; v_call: TRBV28; clone_size: many; j_call: TRBJ1-1; cdr3_nt: TGTGCCAGCCTTACACCGGACAGGGAGGGCGCTGAAGCTTTCTTT; cdr3_aa: CASLTPDREGAEAFF
d_call: -; v_call: TRBV6-4; clone_size: few; j_call: TRBJ2-3; cdr3_nt: TGTGCCAGCAGTCCTCGGCCGGGTTACACTGATACGCAGTATTTT; cdr3_aa: CASSPRPGYTDTQYF
d_call: TRBD2; v_call: TRBV12-3/TRBV12-4; clone_size: -; j_call: TRBJ2-1; cdr3_nt: TGTGCCAGCGGTTTTTCAGGGACTAGCCGAGACAATGAGCAGTTCTTC; cdr3_aa: CASGFSGTSRDNEQFF
d_call: -; v_call: TRBV28; clone_size: -; j_call: TRBJ1-5; cdr3_nt: TGTGCCAGCAGTTTAGTAAATCAGCCCCAGCATTTT; cdr3_aa: CASSLVNQPQHF
d_call: -; v_call: TRBV6-5; clone_size: many; j_call: TRBJ1-6; cdr3_nt: TGTGCCAGCAGGGGCGCTGGGCCCCTCCACTTT; cdr3_aa: CASRGAGPLHF
d_call: -; v_call: TRBV21-1; clone_size: -; j_call: TRBJ2-3; cdr3_nt: TGTGCCAGCATCGATGGGTTAAGGAGTCAGCCTCAGTATTTT; cdr3_aa: CASIDGLRSQPQYF
d_call: -; v_call: TRBV11-2; clone_size: -; j_call: TRBJ1-2; cdr3_nt: TGCGTCAGCATCTTAGCCCTAAACTATGGCTACACCTTC; cdr3_aa: CVSILALNYGYTF
d_call: TRBD2; v_call: TRBV5-1; clone_size: many; j_call: TRBJ2-2; cdr3_nt: TGCGCCAGCAAGACGACTAGCGGGACTAACGGGGAGCTGTTTTTT; cdr3_aa: CASKTTSGTNGELFF
d_call: -; v_call: TRBV29-1; clone_size: -; j_call: TRBJ2-5; cdr3_nt: TGCAATGTCGGACAGCCTCAAGAGACCCAGTACTTC; cdr3_aa: CNVGQPQETQYF
d_call: TRBD2; v_call: TRBV14; clone_size: -; j_call: TRBJ2-3; cdr3_nt: TGTGCCAGCAGCAAGATCGGAGCGGGAGGCCCTAATACGCAGTATTTT; cdr3_aa: CASSKIGAGGPNTQYF
d_call: -; v_call: TRBV11-2; clone_size: once; j_call: TRBJ2-2; cdr3_nt: TGTGGTAGCAGCTTAGATAGGACTGGGGAGCTGTCTTTT; cdr3_aa: CGSSLDRTGELSF
d_call: -; v_call: TRBV29-1; clone_size: -; j_call: TRBJ2-6; cdr3_nt: TGCAGCGTTGCCGACGGACCGTACTCTGGGGCCAACGTCTTGACTTTC; cdr3_aa: CSVADGPYSGANVLTF
d_call: TRBD2; v_call: TRBV6-2/TRBV6-3; clone_size: many; j_call: TRBJ2-5; cdr3_nt: TGTGCCAGCAGTTCGGGCGGGAGGATTTATGAGACCCAGTACTTC; cdr3_aa: CASSSGGRIYETQYF
d_call: TRBD1; v_call: TRBV28; clone_size: medium-sized; j_call: TRBJ2-7; cdr3_nt: TGTGCTTCAACGGGACAGGGGCCCGACTCCTACGAGCAGTACTTC; cdr3_aa: CASTGQGPDSYEQYF
d_call: -; v_call: TRBV23-1; clone_size: many; j_call: TRBJ2-1; cdr3_nt: TGCGCCAGCAGTCAATTGTTGACAGTCCCCCTGGGGGCCTACAATGAGCAGTTCTTC; cdr3_aa: CASSQLLTVPLGAYNEQFF
d_call: TRBD2; v_call: TRBV5-1; clone_size: -; j_call: TRBJ2-1; cdr3_nt: TGCGCCAGCAGCTGGGGGACTAGCGGGAGGTTGAGGGGTAACAATGAGCAGTTCTTC; cdr3_aa: CASSWGTSGRLRGNNEQFF